This entry describes one T cell receptor (beta chain). The target antigen is unknown. Assay: immunoSEQ multiplex PCR; the TCRdb copy retains only in-frame clones and omits some. The data contain tens of thousands of clones, roughly 93% of them seen just once; the ten biggest clones take up approximately 3.8%. CDR1 SGHAT and CDR2 FQNNGV come from the germline V gene. Trimming took 1 base from V and 5 from J, leaving 4 bases between them. CDR3 length equals 12 residues. These data originate in a study of cytomegalovirus exposure and HLA in healthy donors. Study results and limitations: The study put 150 to 200 TCR beta chains on its list as cytomegalovirus-associated. Most TCR sequences were uncommon, yet certain public TCRs appeared in many donors. A few of the chains that were CMV-associated were confirmed in vitro to be specific for CMV antigens.

Sequencing was done on a sample of PBMCs. This receptor was taken from a woman younger than 45 in good health and CMV-seronegative. The chain has TRBV11-2 and TRBJ2-3, with no clear D. The CDR3 nucleotides read TGTGCCAGCAGCTTAGGAGGAGATACGCAGTATTTT. This codes for CASSLGGDTQYF.